The 7 T cell receptor beta chains listed next were all sequenced from one sample in a study of blood T cell repertoires in COVID-19. TCRdb's copy holds only in-frame clones and misses some; the assay was immunoSEQ multiplex PCR. The data contain over 200,000 clones, approximately 84% of them singletons. The sample was peripheral blood. These receptors were collected from a man aged 45 to 65 with active or convalescent COVID-19.

J is TRBJ1-1 and V is TRBV6-6; possible D gene TRBD1, 5 bases. Germline V gene lookup returns CDR1 MNHNY and CDR2 SVGAGI (reference sequence). V lost 6 bases and J lost 0, with 11 bases in between. CDR3 length: 14 amino acids. For the CDR3, the DNA is TGTGCCAGCAGGAACGGGGACTTGAACACTGAAGCTTTCTTT. Residues: CASRNGDLNTEAFF.

The chain couples TRBV19 to TRBJ1-4; D gene ambiguous. The CDR3 loop spans 14 amino acids. Between the trimmed V and J ends, which lost 5 bases and 6 bases, there was a span of 13 bases. Germline V gene lookup returns CDR1 LNHDA and CDR2 SQIVND (reference sequence). In DNA form, the CDR3 reads TGTGCCAGTAGTCCCCCCCCCTCTGATGAAAAACTGTTTTTT. Residues: CASSPPPSDEKLFF.

This clone was counted a few times. The chain has TRBV30 and TRBJ1-1; D perhaps matches TRBD1 (5 bases). With 0 bases removed from V and 0 bases from J, the gap between germline ends came to 11 bases. This CDR3 comprises 15 residues. CDR1 and CDR2 from the germline V gene are GTSNPN and SVGIG (reference sequence). In nucleotides, the CDR3 is TGTGCCTGGAGTGTATTAGGGGCCTTGAACACTGAAGCTTTCTTT. It yields the protein CAWSVLGALNTEAFF.

The chain combines TRBV30 with TRBJ2-2; D remains ambiguous. The CDR3 spans 13 residues. The germline gives CDR1 GTSNPN, CDR2 SVGIG (reference sequence). V lost 3 bases, J lost 5 bases, and 10 bases lay in between. This CDR3 is CAWRFSTTGELFF. The CDR3 bases are TGTGCCTGGAGATTTAGCACTACCGGGGAGCTGTTTTTT.

J is TRBJ1-3 and V is TRBV30, with 10 positions matching TRBD1. Trimming cost V 3 bases and J 4 bases; bases outside gene matches: 6. The CDR3 spans 15 residues. Per germline, CDR1 GTSNPN and CDR2 SVGIG (reference sequence). The CDR3 DNA follows: TGTGCCTGGAGGGGGACAGGGGCGAGAGGAAACACCATATATTTT. This translates into CAWRGTGARGNTIYF.

The CDR3 loop is CASSQSGHGESSYEQYF. In DNA form, the CDR3 reads TGCGCCAGCAGTCAATCCGGCCACGGGGAGAGCTCCTACGAGCAGTACTTC. The V and J genes are TRBV23-1 and TRBJ2-7, with D maybe TRBD2 (5 bases). TRBV23-1 is labeled an ORF, and its function is uncertain. Trimming removed 0 bases from V and 0 bases from J, with 15 bases in between. The CDR3 is made up of 17 amino acids.

The chain joins TRBV30 to TRBJ2-7; a weak D match, TRBD2 (7 bases). Germline V CDR1 and CDR2: GTSNPN, SVGIG (reference sequence). This CDR3 has 13 amino acids. V gave up 2 bases and J gave up 7 bases, with 15 bases separating them. DNA for the CDR3: TGTGCCTGGAGTCGGGCGGGGGCCTGGGAGCAGTACTTC. The encoded protein is CAWSRAGAWEQYF. The full variable domain, completed using reference TRBV30 and TRBJ2-7, is SQTIHQWPATLVQPVGSPLSLECTVEGTSNPNLYWYRQAAGRGLQLLFYSVGIGQISSEVPQNLSASRPQDRQFILSSKKLLLSDSGFYLCAWSRAGAWEQYFGPGTRLTVT.